These T cell receptor beta chains were read from a single sample in a study of glioma-infiltrating T cells. TCRdb ran MiXCR on the multiplex PCR reads and lists one entry per CDR3 protein. Among roughly 100,000 distinct CDR3 sequences, around 28% were seen once, and the ten largest hold 40% to 45%. Sequenced sample: glioma tissue, nonneoplastic brain tissue, or PBMCs (not recorded which). The receptors shown here come from a human donor with low-grade glioma or glioblastoma, undergoing nonglioma brain surgery, or in good health (not recorded which). CDR3s include the opening cysteine and the closing phenylalanine or tryptophan. Each record gives: V gene, J gene, clone size, D gene, CDR3 DNA, CDR3 protein. D genes are given only for firm matches. Clone sizes are given selectively: once, few, many, or a class where the clone is expanded.

V gene: TRBV7-2
J gene: TRBJ2-5
clone size: -
D gene: TRBD2
CDR3 DNA: TGTGCCAGCAGCTTAGCTAAACCGCCTAGCGGGGGAGAGACCCAGTACTTC
CDR3 protein: CASSLAKPPSGGETQYF

V gene: TRBV20-1
J gene: TRBJ1-2
clone size: many
D gene: TRBD1
CDR3 DNA: TGCAGTGCCCGGGGACAGGGGGCGCTTGGCTACACCTTC
CDR3 protein: CSARGQGALGYTF

V gene: TRBV20-1
J gene: TRBJ1-2
clone size: few
D gene: -
CDR3 DNA: TGCAGTGCTAAGGGGGCTAACTATGGCTACACCTTC
CDR3 protein: CSAKGANYGYTF

V gene: TRBV4-2
J gene: TRBJ1-2
clone size: few
D gene: TRBD1
CDR3 DNA: TGTGCCAGCAGCCAGGGACAGGGGGCAAACTATGGCTACACCTTC
CDR3 protein: CASSQGQGANYGYTF

V gene: TRBV6-2/TRBV6-3
J gene: TRBJ2-3
clone size: many
D gene: TRBD1
CDR3 DNA: TGTGCCAGCAGTTATGCCCGACAGGGCCGGAGGACAGATACGCAGTATTTT
CDR3 protein: CASSYARQGRRTDTQYF

V gene: TRBV6-1
J gene: TRBJ1-1
clone size: many
D gene: -
CDR3 DNA: TGTGCCAGCCTGGGCGTCGCTGAAGCTTTCTTT
CDR3 protein: CASLGVAEAFF

V gene: TRBV4-2
J gene: TRBJ2-3
clone size: many
D gene: -
CDR3 DNA: TGTGCCAGCAGCCTTGAGAGAGAGCCAGATACGCAGTATTTT
CDR3 protein: CASSLEREPDTQYF

V gene: TRBV10-3
J gene: TRBJ1-1
clone size: -
D gene: -
CDR3 DNA: TGTGCCATCAGTCCAGGGAAGTCGGGCACTGAAGTTTTCTTT
CDR3 protein: CAISPGKSGTEVFF

V gene: TRBV14
J gene: TRBJ1-2
clone size: many
D gene: -
CDR3 DNA: TGTGCCAGCAGCCAAGATTTGCGGTCCTACACCTTC
CDR3 protein: CASSQDLRSYTF

V gene: TRBV11-2
J gene: TRBJ2-7
clone size: -
D gene: TRBD2
CDR3 DNA: TGTGCCAGCAGCGTGACTAGCTGGGGGACCCTCTACGAGCAGTACTTC
CDR3 protein: CASSVTSWGTLYEQYF

V gene: TRBV2
J gene: TRBJ2-7
clone size: many
D gene: TRBD1
CDR3 DNA: TGTGCCAGCAGTGAAATTCCAGGGGGCAACTACGAGCAGTACTTC
CDR3 protein: CASSEIPGGNYEQYF

V gene: TRBV4-2
J gene: TRBJ1-2
clone size: -
D gene: TRBD1
CDR3 DNA: TGTGCCAGCAGCCAAGATCGCGGGACAGGGACTGCTGGCTACACCTTC
CDR3 protein: CASSQDRGTGTAGYTF

V gene: TRBV28
J gene: TRBJ1-1
clone size: many
D gene: -
CDR3 DNA: TGTGCCAGCAGGGTCGGGATTATGAACACTGAAGCTTTCTTT
CDR3 protein: CASRVGIMNTEAFF

V gene: TRBV5-1
J gene: TRBJ2-3
clone size: -
D gene: TRBD1
CDR3 DNA: TGCGCCAGCAGCTTGACCCCGACAGGGACCACAGATACGCAGTATTTT
CDR3 protein: CASSLTPTGTTDTQYF

V gene: TRBV18
J gene: TRBJ1-1
clone size: -
D gene: -
CDR3 DNA: TGTGCCAGCTCACTCGGAGCCCAAGACACTGAAGCTTTCTTT
CDR3 protein: CASSLGAQDTEAFF

V gene: TRBV11-2
J gene: TRBJ2-7
clone size: many
D gene: TRBD1
CDR3 DNA: TGTGCCAGCAGCTTAACGGACAGGGTGATGGAGCAGTACTTC
CDR3 protein: CASSLTDRVMEQYF

V gene: TRBV27
J gene: TRBJ2-5
clone size: many
D gene: -
CDR3 DNA: TGTGCCAGCAGCTCCCTCCGCAACATCCAAGAGACCCAGTACTTC
CDR3 protein: CASSSLRNIQETQYF

V gene: TRBV5-1
J gene: TRBJ2-3
clone size: -
D gene: -
CDR3 DNA: TGCGCCAGCAGCTTGGTCACTCGGTCAGACGCAGATACGCAGTATTTT
CDR3 protein: CASSLVTRSDADTQYF

V gene: TRBV5-5
J gene: TRBJ1-1
clone size: many
D gene: -
CDR3 DNA: TGTGCCAGCAGCTTACAGGCACCGAACACTGAAGCTTTCTTT
CDR3 protein: CASSLQAPNTEAFF

V gene: TRBV7-2
J gene: TRBJ2-7
clone size: many
D gene: -
CDR3 DNA: TGTGCCAGCAGCCCGACAGGCGTCGTCCCCTACGAGCAGTACTTC
CDR3 protein: CASSPTGVVPYEQYF

V gene: TRBV24-1
J gene: TRBJ2-3
clone size: -
D gene: TRBD2
CDR3 DNA: TGTGCCACCAGTGACCCTGGGACTAGCGGGGAGGCTATAGATACGCAGTATTTT
CDR3 protein: CATSDPGTSGEAIDTQYF

V gene: TRBV28
J gene: TRBJ2-7
clone size: many
D gene: TRBD1
CDR3 DNA: TGTGCCAGCAGTCCCCAGGGGACAGGGGCCGAGCAGTACTTC
CDR3 protein: CASSPQGTGAEQYF

V gene: TRBV16
J gene: TRBJ1-6
clone size: few
D gene: -
CDR3 DNA: TGTGCCAGCAGCCTTAGGACGGGATCTAATTCACCCCTCCACTTT
CDR3 protein: CASSLRTGSNSPLHF

V gene: TRBV19
J gene: TRBJ1-5
clone size: many
D gene: -
CDR3 DNA: TGTGCCAGTAGTTTGTTGGCCCTAAATCAGCCCCAGCATTTT
CDR3 protein: CASSLLALNQPQHF

V gene: TRBV20-1
J gene: TRBJ1-5
clone size: many
D gene: -
CDR3 DNA: TGCAGTGCCTCCGGACAGCTTAATCAGCCCCAGCATTTT
CDR3 protein: CSASGQLNQPQHF

V gene: TRBV2
J gene: TRBJ2-3
clone size: many
D gene: -
CDR3 DNA: TGTGCCAGCTCTGCGCAGCGTACGCAGTATTTT
CDR3 protein: CASSAQRTQYF